This T cell receptor (beta chain) was retrieved from a study of control samples from healthy donors and cancer patients. TCRdb's table, derived via immunoSEQ multiplex PCR, lists solely in-frame clones and lacks some. Among 90,000 or so clones listed, about 85% were seen once. V gave up 4 bases and J gave up 7 bases, with 19 bases separating them. The CDR3 contains 16 residues. CDR1 and CDR2 from the germline V gene are LGHNA and YSLEER. The V gene is TRBV4-3, the J gene TRBJ2-2; the D call may be TRBD1 or TRBD2 (5 bases each). Sequencing input: blood. The receptor was isolated from a woman aged 45 to 65 in good health. The CDR3 nucleotides read TGCGCCAGCAGCCCCTCGGAGGAACTAAGGGGCGGGGAGCTGTTTTTT. The encoded protein is CASSPSEELRGGELFF.